This T cell receptor (beta chain) was observed in a study of T cells in Graves' hyperthyroidism and ophthalmopathy (dated by TCRdb to the late 2010s). The study in broad terms: Peripheral blood samples were taken at initial diagnosis, before any treatment was given. To identify distinguishing TCR V-J signatures, a discovery cohort of around 98 patients was used, comprising 40 to 45 with Graves' ophthalmopathy and about 59 with stable Graves' hyperthyroidism. Prospective prediction of ophthalmopathy was tested in an independent validation cohort of fewer than 20 hyperthyroidism patients and 15 to 17 patients who later progressed to ophthalmopathy. The roughly 99 discovery patients were divided at random into training and test sets in a 7:3 ratio. In about six Graves' hyperthyroidism patients, the study also compared T-cell repertoires from thyroid tissue with T-cell repertoires from blood. Once sampling was done, hyperthyroidism patients were given methimazole at a starting dose of 30 mg daily, whereas ophthalmopathy patients were given high-dose intravenous methylprednisolone. The paper describes TCR Vbeta CDR3 sequencing of about 140 peripheral blood samples, made up of 43 ophthalmopathy patients, 70 to 75 hyperthyroidism patients and about 17 progressor patients.

The sample holds many counts of this clonotype. What this receptor recognizes is not known. Within one base of it there is no much larger clone, and no base qualities were kept. Here is what the overall study found, with its caveats: During validation, the model predicted progression to ophthalmopathy a median of approximately 6.5 months ahead of onset, with around 65% sensitivity and under 85% specificity. Most expanded thyroid clonotypes (frequency above 0.001) were also found in blood, which suggests that blood repertoires may mirror thyroid immune responses. No statistical method was used to set the sample size in advance, and investigators knew the group allocation. In cross-validation, a model built on a 13 V-J signature told ophthalmopathy apart from stable hyperthyroidism with approximately 91% sensitivity and 81% to 82% specificity, and in testing the same model reached 80%/75%.

The germline V gene encodes CDR1 SGHAT and CDR2 FQDESV (reference sequence). Including the terminal cysteine and phenylalanine, the CDR3 comprises 13 residues. The kept DNA is CDR3 alone, 39 bases in frame from the first base. Trimming at the junction amounts to 0 bases on V and 9 bases on J, and the germline ends lie 9 bases apart. Amplification of TCR beta CDR3 regions was carried out from RNA transcripts. For the first round of RT-PCR on the TCR CDR3, the HTBI primer set was used together with the Qiagen OneStep RT-PCR kit. A second multiplex PCR round built the libraries, followed by size selection and purification. Sequencing of the libraries was done on an Illumina HiSeq2000 using paired-end 100 bp reads. From the authors' description of their analysis: SOAPnuke was used to process the raw data, with reads discarded if the reads contained adapters or uncalled bases, had a mean Phred below 15, or lacked an exact constant-primer or identifier match. High-quality paired reads were merged using COPE v1.2.5, and each unique nucleotide sequence was defined as a clonotype. MiTCR v1.1 was used to align the clonotypes against IMGT TRBV, TRBD and TRBJ reference segments. Analysis was restricted to V-J combinations with a frequency above 0.0001, which covered roughly 99% of repertoires. The TCS score was defined as the ratio of F50 (clonal expansion) to E x V (chaos), calculated using BLOSUM62-based TCRdist between CDR3 peptides within each V-J. Welch's t-statistics and random forest reduced some 510 V-J features to around 14, which were used in a naive Bayes classifier (R e1071). TCRdb took the public reads, trimmed them with fastp at Q25, ran MiXCR for clone calling and kept in-frame beta chains. CDR3 protein duplicates are merged, each entry listing the most common genes and DNA. The V and J calls follow TCRdb's processing rather than the paper's. The sample includes approximately 330,000 distinct CDR3 sequences, with about 20% observed a single time. The ten largest account for 45% to 50% of the sample.

Graves' hyperthyroidism was defined as stable when no progression to ophthalmopathy occurred over 18 months of follow-up. Hyperthyroidism patients were newly diagnosed, with disease duration under 2 months, and aged 18 to 65 years. Any patient with an uncontrolled infection, another autoimmune disease, pregnancy or lactation was excluded. Clinical symptoms, serum thyroxine and TRAb, thyroid ultrasound, and orbital computed tomography formed the basis for the diagnoses. PBMCs were isolated from approximately 10 ml of fresh peripheral blood by Ficoll-Paque density gradient centrifugation. Total RNA was extracted using Trizol reagent, and RNA quality was assessed on an Agilent 2100 Bioanalyzer.

This receptor was taken from a woman between 50 and 59 years old with Graves' hyperthyroidism. The sequence links TRBV11-1 to TRBJ2-1; no D gene is confidently identified. Input material: blood. Here is the DNA: TGTGCCAGCAGCTTAGCGCTAGAGAGTGAGCAGTTCTTC. Its product reads: CASSLALESEQFF.